The entry that follows covers one T cell receptor beta chain sequence. There are many counts of this clonotype. Its antigen is currently not known. The sample holds no much larger clone one base away, and base qualities are not on file. The data were obtained in a study of T-cell reconstitution after alpha-beta-depleted transplantation in children (dated by TCRdb to between 2015 and 2016). For context, the study as a whole: T-cell immune reconstitution after TCRalphabeta/CD19-depleted allogeneic hematopoietic cell transplantation in children was quantitatively tracked in the study by means of TCR repertoire profiling. Study-wide conclusions, independent of this receptor: The frequencies of hyperexpanded clones fell over the following months, and after one year, T-cell counts and TCRbeta diversity were mostly attributed to newly produced T cells. The apparently early alphabetaT-cell count recovery about two months after transplant was reportedly dependent on only several hundred rapidly expanded clones derived from non-depleted graft cells. In some patients, high TCRbeta diversity at day 60 was attributed to recipient T cells and intrathymic progenitors that had survived conditioning.

The treatment or condition tag for this specimen amounts to: allogeneic hematopoietic cell transplantation with graft depleted of TCRalphabeta T cells and CD19 B cells. Transplant recipients were children who received TCRalphabeta/CD19-depleted allogeneic hematopoietic cell grafts. Library preparation used PCR. Sequenced using an Illumina HiSeq 2500. TCR libraries were prepared with molecular barcoding, using unique molecular identifiers to normalize TCRbeta repertoire quantification. TCRdb passed the public sequencing reads through fastp at Q25 and MiXCR, retaining productive beta sequences. Rows merge per CDR3 protein into single entries with the most common DNA and genes. This sample has fewer than 750,000 distinct CDR3 sequences in its table, and under 25% of those were observed once. 13% to 15% of the sample is in the top ten clones. V lost 3 bases and J lost 0 bases, and the count of bases not matched to a germline gene is 7. CDR1 is given as LGHNA and CDR2 as YSLEER, both from the germline V gene. The CDR3 numbers 17 residues from cysteine through phenylalanine. The entry retains the CDR3 DNA only, 51 bases that are in frame from base 1.

The receptor was derived from a boy younger than two who had a stem cell transplant for acute myeloid leukemia, so the T cells may come from the graft donor. The receptor chain draws on TRBV4-3 and TRBJ2-2, with 7 central nucleotides matching TRBD1. The input for sequencing was PBMCs, mostly from graft donor cells, taken 360 days after TCRalphabeta/CD19-depleted stem cell transplant. CDR3 protein: CASSQLGTDANTGELFF. DNA sequence: TGCGCCAGCAGCCAGCTTGGGACAGACGCGAACACCGGGGAGCTGTTTTTT.